The 21 T cell receptor beta chains below all came from one sample that was sequenced in a study of regulatory T cells in long-lasting Graves disease. Time point here: newly diagnosed GD, antithyroid drugs for less than 3 months. From PBMCs, RNA was extracted and then used to make the TCR library. Building of the TCR beta libraries involved iRepertoire HTBI primers and Arm-PCR of CDR3 regions. A single record per CDR3 protein comes from TCRdb applying MiXCR to the multiplex PCR reads. The table lists around 400,000 distinct CDR3 sequences, 15% to 17% of them singletons. Source: peripheral blood mononuclear cells (PBMCs), taken at new diagnosis, from a patient treated with antithyroid drugs. Receptor source: a female donor with Graves disease.

CDR3 amino acids: CASSQSVSEQFF. The CDR3, as DNA: TGTGCCAGCAGCCAAAGCGTCAGTGAGCAGTTCTTC. This chain joins TRBV5-5 and TRBJ2-1, with unresolved D. Germline CDR1 SGHKS, CDR2 YYEKEE (reference sequence). The CDR3 contains 12 residues. Trimming cost V 4 bases and J 9 bases, with 11 bases left between them. The full variable domain, with the rest looked up from reference TRBV5-5 and TRBJ2-1, is DAGVTQSPTHLIKTRGQQVTLRCSPISGHKSVSWYQQVLGQGPQFIFQYYEKEERGRGNFPDRFSARQFPNYSSELNVNALLLGDSALYLCASSQSVSEQFFGPGTRLTVL.

The chain links TRBV19 to TRBJ2-2; maybe TRBD1 (6 bases). CDR1 is LNHDA and CDR2 is SQIVND in the germline V gene (reference sequence). V shed 10 bases and J shed 3 bases, with 18 bases lying between them. This CDR3 contains 15 residues. Written as DNA, the CDR3 is TGTGCCACCTCCCCCAGGGGCCGGGACACCGGGGAGCTGTTTTTT. Translating it yields CATSPRGRDTGELFF. Based on the CDR3 plus reference TRBV19 and TRBJ2-2, the full variable domain is DGGITQSPKYLFRKEGQNVTLSCEQNLNHDAMYWYRQDPGQGLRLIYYSQIVNDFQKGDIAEGYSVSREKKESFPLTVTSAQKNPTAFYLCATSPRGRDTGELFFGEGSRLTVL.

This chain connects TRBV6-1 to TRBJ1-2; the match to TRBD1 covers 8 bases. V shed 4 bases and J 6 bases; nucleotides not matched to a gene: 7. The CDR3 has 14 residues. Germline CDR1 reads MNHNS; CDR2 reads SASEGT. Here the CDR3 reads CASSGDRWYNGYTF. In nucleotides, the CDR3 is TGTGCCAGCAGTGGGGACAGGTGGTATAATGGCTACACCTTC.

A single count supports this clonotype. The genes are TRBV4-3 and TRBJ2-3; 7 nucleotides line up with TRBD2. Germline values: CDR1 LGHNA, CDR2 YSLEER. The CDR3 has 16 residues. V lost 5 bases and J lost 2; bases outside the gene matches: 10. CDR3 amino acids: CASSLNAAGATDTQYF. DNA of the CDR3: TGCGCCAGCAGCTTGAATGCGGCGGGAGCCACAGATACGCAGTATTTT.

This clonotype was recorded at least ten times. The chain is built from TRBV12-3 or TRBV12-4 and TRBJ1-2; maybe TRBD1 (6 bases). The CDR3 covers 16 residues. V lost 2 bases to trimming and J lost 5 bases, with 18 bases between them. CDR3 nucleotide sequence: TGTGCCAGCAGTTTACTTTTGACCCCTCAGGGGTATGGCTACACCTTC. Translating gives CASSLLLTPQGYGYTF.

In this sample, this clonotype turned up many times. The J gene is TRBJ2-5, the V gene TRBV4-1; D is undetermined. The CDR3 extends over 16 amino acids. The ends were cut back, 0 bases at V and 2 bases at J, with 13 bases in the middle. CDR1 and CDR2 (germline): MGHRA, YSYEKL. CDR3 nucleotide sequence: TGCGCCAGCAGCCAAGAACCAGAAAAGCTACAAGAGACCCAGTACTTC. Its translation is CASSQEPEKLQETQYF.

This clonotype was seen many times. The chain carries TRBV3-1 and TRBJ1-1, with D possibly TRBD1 on 6 matching bases. This CDR3 spans 16 amino acids. CDR1 LGHDT and CDR2 YNNKEL come from the germline V gene (reference sequence). Trimming pared 2 bases from V and 1 base from J, leaving 14 bases between. This CDR3 is CASSQHARGGNTEAFF. The CDR3 DNA reads as TGTGCCAGCAGCCAACATGCCAGGGGAGGGAACACTGAAGCTTTCTTT.

This clonotype was recorded at least ten times. The rearrangement uses TRBV11-2 and TRBJ1-3; 7 nucleotides align to TRBD1. In germline, CDR1 is SGHAT, CDR2 FQNNGV. Losses at the gene ends were 1 base for V and 2 bases for J; bases not matched to a gene: 11. This CDR3 is built from 18 residues. The CDR3 is CASSLGPQRGRAGNTIYF. The DNA for the CDR3 is TGTGCCAGCAGCTTAGGCCCGCAGAGGGGGCGCGCTGGAAACACCATATATTTT.

This clonotype occurred many times. The chain uses TRBV12-3 or TRBV12-4 and TRBJ1-1; 12 bases align to TRBD1. The CDR3 is 13 residues long. Germline trimming cut 3 bases from V and 8 bases from J; bases unmatched to any gene: 1. In nucleotides, the CDR3 is TGTGCCAGCAGTTTTGGGACAGGGGGCGAAGCTTTCTTT. Its translation: CASSFGTGGEAFF.

This clonotype was seen repeatedly, ten times or more. The gene calls are TRBV12-3 or TRBV12-4 and TRBJ2-3; D call uncertain. Trimming stripped 5 bases from V and 6 bases from J, with 12 bases between. The CDR3 consists of 13 residues. The CDR3 protein is CASSQYLRDTQYF. In DNA form, the CDR3 reads TGTGCCAGCAGTCAGTACCTCAGGGATACGCAGTATTTT.

The chain uses TRBV24-1 and TRBJ2-7; D might be TRBD1 (5 bases). V lost 4 bases, J lost 4 bases, and 7 bases lay in between. The CDR3 runs to 12 residues. Looked up from germline, CDR1 is KGHDR and CDR2 is SFDVKD. CDR3 bases: TGTGCCACCAGTGAGACAGATTACGAGCAGTACTTC. Translating it yields CATSETDYEQYF.

This clonotype was seen many times. The V call is TRBV28, the J call TRBJ2-5; D perhaps matches TRBD1 (6 bases). The CDR3 runs 17 residues. The V gene's germline CDR1 is MDHEN and CDR2 SYDVKM. Trimming left V 1 base short and J 4 bases short, with 19 bases between. Written as DNA, the CDR3 is TGTGCCAGCAGTTTATCAGGGGCCGGTGAAGGGGGAGAGACCCAGTACTTC. Translated, it gives CASSLSGAGEGGETQYF.

The chain is built from TRBV10-3 and TRBJ1-5, with a possible D match to TRBD1 (5 bases). The CDR3 totals 14 residues. Germline CDR1 and CDR2: ENHRY and SYGVKD. V lost 1 base and J 1 base, leaving 5 bases between the germline ends. The DNA of the CDR3 is TGTGCCATCAGTGAGTGGGACAGCAATCAGCCCCAGCATTTT. This encodes CAISEWDSNQPQHF.

The sample holds many counts of this clonotype. This chain connects TRBV7-3 to TRBJ1-2, with a tentative D call TRBD1 (6 bases). The CDR3 covers 14 residues. Germline CDR1 reads SGHTA; CDR2 reads FQGTGA. V shed 5 bases and J shed 2 bases, with 12 bases lying between them. This CDR3 reads CASSPAGQNYGYTF. Written as DNA, the CDR3 is TGTGCCAGCAGCCCGGCTGGACAGAACTATGGCTACACCTTC.

V is TRBV7-9 and J is TRBJ2-5, with 8 bases that match TRBD1. The ends lost 3 bases at V and 2 bases at J; junction bases unmatched: 8. CDR3 size: 16 residues. Germline V gene sequence: CDR1 SEHNR, CDR2 FQNEAQ (reference sequence). Written as DNA, the CDR3 is TGTGCCAGCAGCTTTGACAGGGGAAGGGGTCAAGAGACCCAGTACTTC. As protein: CASSFDRGRGQETQYF.

In this sample, this clonotype turned up many times. This chain links TRBV5-5 with TRBJ2-5; D possibly corresponds to TRBD2 (5 bases). This CDR3 comprises 16 residues. The V gene's germline CDR1 is SGHKS and CDR2 YYEKEE (reference sequence). Between the trimmed V and J ends, which lost 3 bases and 5 bases, there was a span of 20 bases. In DNA, the CDR3 is TGTGCCAGCAGCTCTCAATCCAGGAGGTTTTTGGAGACCCAGTACTTC. Encoded protein: CASSSQSRRFLETQYF.

This clonotype was picked up many times. This chain joins TRBV4-1 and TRBJ1-5; the D is unclear. The germline V gene encodes CDR1 MGHRA and CDR2 YSYEKL. The V gene lost 1 base and the J gene lost 7 bases, with 8 bases spanning the gap. This CDR3 contains 13 residues. The CDR3 sequence is CASSQVFEQPQHF. The CDR3, as DNA: TGCGCCAGCAGCCAAGTGTTTGAACAGCCCCAGCATTTT.

This clonotype was seen repeatedly, ten times or more. The V and J genes are TRBV20-1 and TRBJ2-1, with D maybe TRBD2 (5 bases). Germline CDR1 reads DFQATT; CDR2 reads SNEGSKA (reference sequence). This CDR3 contains 13 residues. Trimming left V 3 bases short and J 0 bases short, with 6 bases between. CDR3 in DNA: TGCAGTGCTAGGACTAACTCCTACAATGAGCAGTTCTTC. Translation: CSARTNSYNEQFF.

This clonotype occurred many times. The CDR3 does not close with the conserved phenylalanine or tryptophan, likely indicating a read error. The J gene is TRBJ2-7, the V gene TRBV29-1; possibly TRBD2 for D (6 bases). Trimming left V 4 bases short and J 4 bases short, with 17 bases between. CDR1 is SQVTM and CDR2 is ANQGSEA in the germline V gene. The CDR3 contains 14 residues. The CDR3 coding sequence is TGCAGCGTTGTCCCCCGCGGGACGGCTTACGAGCAGTACTCC. Its protein product is CSVVPRGTAYEQYS.

This clonotype appeared many times. The chain recombines TRBV20-1 with TRBJ1-1; maybe TRBD1 (5 bases). The CDR3 is 14 amino acids. CDR1 and CDR2 (germline): DFQATT, SNEGSKA (reference sequence). V dropped 3 bases and J dropped 7 bases, with 18 bases sitting between them. CDR3 sequence: CSARSRGSGDEAFF. The CDR3 DNA reads TGCAGTGCTAGGTCACGGGGGTCTGGTGATGAAGCTTTCTTT.

At least ten counts were recorded for this clonotype. The chain is built from TRBV5-1 and TRBJ1-2; tentatively, D is TRBD1 (5 bases). The CDR3 has 12 residues. Germline V CDR1 and CDR2: SGHRS, YFSETQ. V was cut by 5 bases and J by 7 bases, with 12 bases left in between. The CDR3 reads CASRRPGSGYTF. In DNA, the CDR3 is TGCGCCAGCAGACGGCCAGGGAGTGGCTACACCTTC.